This passage covers 21 T cell receptor beta chains from one sample sequenced in a study of T cells in women clearing cervical HPV infection. Assay: immunoSEQ multiplex PCR; the TCRdb copy retains only in-frame clones and omits some. The specimen's table records under 25,000 clones. Sequencing was performed on blood buffy coat. The receptors were gathered from a woman between 18 and 70 years old with a cervical HPV16 infection that either progressed to CIN3+ or cleared (not recorded which).

On this clone: The read terminates 3 residues before the CDR3 end, so the remaining end is supplied by the germline J gene. This sequence joins TRBV6-1 and TRBJ1-6; the D is unclear. Trimming shortened V by 2 bases and J by 6 bases, and 8 bases separated the two germline ends. CDR1 is MNHNS, CDR2 SASEGT, per germline. CDR3 length: 14 amino acids. The DNA read from the CDR3 is TGTGCCAGCAGTGAACTGTCTACTAATTCACCC. This gives the protein CASSELSTNSP. The CDR3, in full, reads CASSELSTNSPLHF.

Points on this clone: A read error may produce the germline difference seen at one junction end. The read comes to an end 3 residues before the CDR3 does, leaving the germline J gene to fill in the end. Other DNA variants within this sample encode the same CDR3. This chain joins TRBV7-8 and TRBJ1-3; unclear D gene. Germline V gives CDR1 SGHVS, CDR2 FQNEAQ. This CDR3 has 17 amino acids. Incomplete CDR3 DNA: TGTGCCAGCAGCTTAGGGCCTACAGTTATCTCTGGAAACACA. Translating it yields CASSLGPTVISGNT. The whole CDR3 region reads CASSLGPTVISGNTIYF.

Turning to this clone: The read gets to within 3 residues of the CDR3 end, and the germline J gene fills in the rest. The chain employs TRBV27 and TRBJ2-3, with a possible D match to TRBD2 (6 bases). CDR3 length equals 16 residues. Trimming stripped 9 bases from V and 3 bases from J, with 22 bases between. Looked up from germline, CDR1 is MNHEY and CDR2 is SMNVEV (reference sequence). This CDR3 is CASDRLGPGETDTQYF. CDR3 bases read: TGTGCCAGTGATCGACTAGGACCTGGGGAAACAGATACG.

The CDR3 DNA, read in part, is TGTGCCTGGGGACGATCAGGGGTAGGGGCCAACGTC. Encoded protein: CAWGRSGVGANV. From start to end, the CDR3 is CAWGRSGVGANVLTF. J is TRBJ2-6 and V is TRBV30; tentatively, D is TRBD1 (6 bases). The read falls 3 residues short of the CDR3 end, and the missing part is taken from the germline J gene. This CDR3 region has 15 residues. Germline loops: CDR1 GTSNPN, CDR2 SVGIG (reference sequence). V dropped 5 bases and J dropped 4 bases, with 15 bases sitting between them.

On this clone: The read comes to an end 3 residues before the CDR3 does, leaving the germline J gene to fill in the end. The V call is TRBV2, the J call TRBJ1-2, with a tentative D call TRBD1 (5 bases). The CDR3 contains 10 residues. Between the trimmed V and J ends, which lost 10 bases and 6 bases, there was a span of 9 bases. The V gene's germline CDR1 is SNHLY and CDR2 FYNNEI. The CDR3 sequence: CATGQDGYTF. Partial CDR3 DNA: TGTGCCACTGGACAAGATGGC.

Remarks on this clone: The read terminates 3 residues ahead of where the CDR3 ends, so the germline J gene completes it. The J gene is TRBJ2-3, the V gene TRBV7-3; TRBD2 matches 11 bases. The CDR3 has 16 residues. Germline CDR1 SGHTA, CDR2 FQGTGA. The V and J ends lost 3 bases and 0 bases, in that order; junction bases with no gene match: 2. The CDR3 loop is CASSFLAGGSTDTQYF. The CDR3 bases that were read are TGTGCCAGCAGCTTCTTAGCGGGGGGGAGCACAGATACG.

Concerning this clone: The read ends 3 residues before the CDR3 terminus; that terminus is restored from the germline J gene. This sequence joins TRBV19 and TRBJ2-4; the D gene is possibly TRBD1 (6 bases). Looked up from germline, CDR1 is LNHDA and CDR2 is SQIVND (reference sequence). The CDR3 length is 14 residues. The CDR3: CASSIQGFPYGQYF. CDR3 DNA (partial): TGTGCCAGTAGCATACAGGGTTTTCCCTATGGT.

Details on this clone: The CDR3 is cut off 3 residues early in the read; its end comes from the germline J gene. The V and J genes are TRBV30 and TRBJ2-3; TRBD1 agrees at 8 bases. This CDR3 contains 15 residues. In germline, CDR1 is GTSNPN, CDR2 SVGIG (reference sequence). Here the CDR3 reads CAWTPGQAVNQPQYF. CDR3 DNA, as far as it was read: TGTGCCTGGACCCCGGGACAGGCTGTAAATCAGCCG.

In regard to this clone: The read stops 3 residues short of the end of the CDR3; the missing end is completed from the germline J gene. The chain links TRBV20-1 to TRBJ2-1; 15 bases fit TRBD2. J lost 8 bases, V lost 6 bases, and 5 bases had no gene match. In germline, CDR1 is DFQATT, CDR2 SNEGSKA (reference sequence). This CDR3 contains 14 residues. The DNA read from the CDR3 is TGCAGTGCGGGATGGACTAGCGGGGGGGATGAG. Translation: CSAGWTSGGDE. The entire CDR3 sequence reads CSAGWTSGGDEQFF.

As to this clone: The read ends 3 residues early relative to the CDR3; the germline J gene fills the gap. The chain uses TRBV5-5 and TRBJ2-7, with 7 positions matching TRBD1. J gave up 3 bases and V 7 bases, and 7 bases lay outside the gene matches. From germline, CDR1 is SGHKS and CDR2 YYEKEE (reference sequence). CDR3 length: 13 amino acids. CDR3 DNA (partial): TGTGCCAGCTTCGGGACAGTGAACTACGAG. Translating gives CASFGTVNYE. The CDR3 in full is CASFGTVNYEQYF.

The DNA read from the CDR3 is TGCAGTGCTATGTTACCCCCGGGCGGGGGCCTGGGGGGCAATGAG. It yields the protein CSAMLPPGGGLGGNE. The whole CDR3 protein reads CSAMLPPGGGLGGNEQFF. The V gene is TRBV20-1, the J gene TRBJ2-1, with D possibly being TRBD2 (7 bases). From the germline J gene comes the end of the CDR3, since the read stops 3 residues before it. V was trimmed by 4 bases and J by 6 bases, leaving 28 bases between them. CDR1 and CDR2 from the germline V gene are DFQATT and SNEGSKA (reference sequence). CDR3 length equals 18 residues.

With respect to this clone: The read terminates 3 residues ahead of where the CDR3 ends, so the germline J gene completes it. The chain joins TRBV6-4 to TRBJ2-2; 7 bases match TRBD1. The CDR3 loop spans 14 amino acids. Per the germline V gene, CDR1 is MRHNA and CDR2 is SNTAGT. After removal of 6 bases from V and 6 bases from J, the junction contained 7 bases not matched to a gene. CDR3 protein: CASRSPGQPGELFF. CDR3 bases read: TGTGCCAGCAGATCCCCGGGACAGCCCGGGGAG.

CDR3: CASSPTGSQETQYF. Partial CDR3 DNA: TGTGCCAGCTCACCGACAGGATCACAAGAGACC. The gene calls are TRBV18 and TRBJ2-5; D might be TRBD1 (6 bases). The CDR3 is cut off 3 residues early in the read; its end comes from the germline J gene. V lost 3 bases to trimming and J lost 2 bases, with 10 bases between them. Germline V lookup: CDR1 KGHSH, CDR2 LQKENI. CDR3 length: 14 amino acids.

Remarks on this clone: The CDR3 is cut off 3 residues early in the read; its end comes from the germline J gene. The chain has TRBV5-3 and TRBJ2-7, with a weak D call TRBD1 (6 bases). TRBV5-3 belongs to the ORF category, with a function that is uncertain. The ends were cut back, 3 bases at V and 2 bases at J, with 12 bases in the middle. The CDR3 has 14 residues. The CDR3 DNA, read in part, is TGTGCCAGAAGCTACGGGACAACAACCTACGAG. It specifies CARSYGTTTYE. The entire CDR3 sequence reads CARSYGTTTYEQYF.

About this clone itself: The read terminates 3 residues ahead of where the CDR3 ends, so the germline J gene completes it. This chain joins TRBV9 and TRBJ2-7, with TRBD2 identical over 12 bases. This CDR3 contains 15 residues. The germline gives CDR1 SGDLS, CDR2 YYNGEE. J was trimmed by 5 bases and V by 3 bases; bases with no gene match: 6. The CDR3 sequence: CASSEERLAGDEQYF. Partial CDR3 DNA: TGTGCCAGCAGCGAGGAGAGACTAGCGGGGGACGAG.

The CDR3 spells CASSPQQDSPLFF. The sequenced CDR3 bases are TGTGCCAGCAGTCCACAGCAGGATTCACCG. The V and J genes are TRBV2 and TRBJ2-2; D call uncertain. The read comes to an end 3 residues before the CDR3 does, leaving the germline J gene to fill in the end. The CDR3 contains 13 residues. Germline V CDR1 and CDR2: SNHLY, FYNNEI.

Points on this clone: The read terminates 3 residues ahead of where the CDR3 ends, so the germline J gene completes it. The V gene is TRBV5-1, the J gene TRBJ2-7, with D tentatively TRBD1 (5 bases). Per the germline V gene, CDR1 is SGHRS and CDR2 is YFSETQ. CDR3 length: 13 residues. V lost 2 bases to trimming and J lost 2 bases, with 8 bases between them. CDR3 in amino acids: CASSFDSTYEQYF. The DNA read from the CDR3 is TGCGCCAGCAGCTTTGACAGCACCTACGAG.

About this clone: Read coverage stops 3 residues before the CDR3 terminus; the germline J gene supplies the remainder. The V and J genes are TRBV19 and TRBJ1-1; D remains ambiguous. Trimming pared 11 bases from V and 5 bases from J, leaving 24 bases between. This CDR3 region has 15 residues. CDR1 and CDR2 from the germline V gene are LNHDA and SQIVND (reference sequence). The CDR3 sequence: CACLLAGRSETEAFF. CDR3 DNA (partial): TGTGCCTGCCTCCTGGCAGGTAGATCGGAGACTGAA.

Points on this clone: The CDR3 end is not reached by the read, which stops 3 residues before it; the germline J gene fills it in. The chain uses TRBV19 and TRBJ1-4; a possible D gene is TRBD1 (5 bases). The CDR3 consists of 12 residues. CDR1 is LNHDA and CDR2 is SQIVND in the germline V gene (reference sequence). The CDR3 reads CATSTGANVLFF. Partial CDR3 DNA: TGTGCCACGTCCACTGGGGCCAACGTA.

CDR3: CASSRTLAKNIQYF. The sequenced part of the CDR3 DNA is TGTGCCAGCAGCAGAACCTTAGCCAAAAACATT. This chain links TRBV2 with TRBJ2-4; no clear D. The read ends 3 residues before the CDR3 terminus; that terminus is restored from the germline J gene. The length of the CDR3 is 14 residues. Trimming stripped 6 bases from V and 0 bases from J, with 9 bases between. In germline, CDR1 is SNHLY, CDR2 FYNNEI.

The CDR3 loop reads CASSLGAGQVFGEAFF. The CDR3 bases that were read are TGTGCCAGCAGCTTGGGCGCCGGACAGGTCTTTGGTGAA. The chain is built from TRBV5-4 and TRBJ1-1, with 7 bases identical to TRBD1. The read comes to an end 3 residues before the CDR3 does, leaving the germline J gene to fill in the end. The ends lost 0 bases at V and 7 bases at J; junction bases unmatched: 12. CDR3 length equals 16 residues. The germline gives CDR1 SGHNT, CDR2 YYREEE (reference sequence).